This record looks at one T cell receptor (beta chain) sequence and its context. No cognate antigen has been identified for it. Base qualities are not provided; no much larger clone lies one nucleotide away. The sample belongs to a study of blood T cell repertoires in COVID-19 (TCRdb year 2020). About the full investigation: Collaborator samples came from the United States, Italy and Spain and covered acute and convalescent phases of COVID-19. The prospective study material was composed of cDNA or gDNA derived from T cells, B-cell-depleted T cells, or PBMCs. Deeply sampled blood TCRbeta repertoires from subjects exposed to, actively infected with, or recovered from COVID-19 were included in the dataset. The repertoires were released in a freely available public database meant as a resource for research on the immune response to SARS-CoV-2. Samples came from the ongoing ImmuneRACE study (first 160 participants) plus 1,254 subjects from 6 global collaborators. A de-identified subject ID, COVID-19 status, age in years and sex were almost always included in the sample metadata. Where HLA class I and class II types were available, the types were taken from metadata supplied by the sample provider, not from assay-based typing. The paper as a whole reports these results and caveats: Clinical and demographic metadata were provided uncurated, with the amount varying by source and participant.

From its cysteine to its phenylalanine, the CDR3 spans 14 amino acids. CDR3 DNA only is kept here, 42 bases in frame from base 1. V is reduced by 1 base and J by 0 bases, leaving a spacing of 6 bases between them. The germline V gene (reference sequence) yields SEHNR for CDR1 and FQNEAQ for CDR2. In Seattle, one collaborating source enrolled patients while the infection was active and tracked those patients longitudinally over the course of disease. Each collaborating institution followed its own protocols to collect whole blood in K2EDTA tubes. For TCRbeta analysis, collaborators shipped samples in one of three forms: frozen whole blood, isolated PBMCs, or DNA extracted from either of those sample types. TCRbeta CDR3 regions were amplified from genomic DNA using the immunoSEQ Assay, a bias-controlled multiplex PCR. The paper's processing steps were these. Nucleated cell counts per sample were estimated from amplification of reference gene primers within the assay. Sequence reads were collapsed and filtered to measure the absolute abundance of every unique TCRbeta CDR3 rearrangement. Productive Simpson clonality was computed per sample as the square root of Simpson's diversity index over productive rearrangements. Held by TCRdb, this immuneACCESS table contains in-frame sequences only and omits some clones. Under half of the omission traces to an unresolved V gene where checked; the cause of the rest is unknown. V, J and clone size are taken as reported in that table, and D and trimming were inferred from the DNA itself. The sample table contains some 300,000 clones; only one count was recorded for about 90% of them. Roughly 1% of the sample lies in the top ten.

This receptor chain uses TRBV7-9 and TRBJ1-1; no D segment can be confidently identified. This receptor was obtained from a woman aged 40 to 50 with COVID-19, enrolled during active disease. Sequenced material: peripheral blood. The DNA sequence is given as TGTGCCAGCAGCTTAGTGAACTTGAACACTGAAGCTTTCTTT. Translated, it reads CASSLVNLNTEAFF.